This paragraph covers one T cell receptor (beta chain) sequence. What it binds is not known. This record belongs to a study of tissue T cells after allogeneic stem cell transplantation. Retrospectively chosen non-transplant comparators had other cancers and at least five gastrointestinal samples, without known gastrointestinal disease. Regarding the study as a whole: This small cohort was clinically heterogeneous, and sampling depth was a limitation. Motif-based clustering found tissue-specific repertoire signatures shared across patients, though few clones were shared. Only a limited share of tissue TCRs appeared in blood or spleen.

The repertoire was sequenced with immunoSEQ multiplex PCR; TCRdb's copy has only in-frame clones and lacks some. Here the sample spans fewer than 4,500 clones, roughly 70% being singletons. Sequenced material: left colon tissue, taken at autopsy. The sequence was collected from a woman aged 18 to 55 with breast cancer.

The CDR3 loop is CASRADRVVYEQYF. DNA of the CDR3: TGTGCCAGCAGAGCGGACAGGGTCGTATACGAGCAGTACTTC. The chain recombines TRBV6-5 with TRBJ2-7; 8 bases are a match to TRBD1. Germline V gene lookup returns CDR1 MNHEY and CDR2 SVGAGI. The J segment lost 4 bases and the V segment lost 6 bases, leaving 8 bases of the junction unmatched. This CDR3 is 14 amino acids long.